This is a list of T cell receptor beta chains from one sample in a study of T cells after yellow fever vaccination. TCRdb passed the 5' RACE reads through MiXCR, listing each CDR3 protein once. The sample consists of roughly 49,000 distinct CDR3 sequences, roughly 7.4% of them appearing once. The sequencing here drew on CD8+ T cells sorted from PBMCs, taken more than 13 days after the first yellow fever vaccination. The source of these receptors is a man younger than 35 who received the YFV17D yellow fever vaccine. CDR3s include the opening cysteine and the closing phenylalanine or tryptophan. Each record gives: J gene, clone size, V gene, D gene, CDR3 DNA, CDR3 protein. A D gene is named only where the DNA matches it firmly. Clone size is shown for a subset of rows, as once, few, many or a class of expanded clone.

J gene: TRBJ2-7
clone size: many
V gene: TRBV10-3
D gene: -
CDR3 DNA: TGTGCCATCAAGGAGGACTACGAGCAGTACTTC
CDR3 protein: CAIKEDYEQYF

J gene: TRBJ2-5
clone size: many
V gene: TRBV12-3/TRBV12-4
D gene: -
CDR3 DNA: TGTGCCAGCAGTTCCCCTCTAGGTGGGGAAGAGACCCAGTACTTC
CDR3 protein: CASSSPLGGEETQYF

J gene: TRBJ2-7
clone size: many
V gene: TRBV29-1
D gene: -
CDR3 DNA: TGCAGCGTTTCAGGGGACGGGGAGCAGTACTTC
CDR3 protein: CSVSGDGEQYF

J gene: TRBJ1-1
clone size: many
V gene: TRBV4-2
D gene: -
CDR3 DNA: TGTGCCAGCAGCCAAGTGGGGGGGAACACTGAAGCTTTCTTT
CDR3 protein: CASSQVGGNTEAFF

J gene: TRBJ2-5
clone size: -
V gene: TRBV7-9
D gene: TRBD1
CDR3 DNA: TGTGCCAGCAGCCAGGACAGGTTGGAGACCCAGTACTTC
CDR3 protein: CASSQDRLETQYF

J gene: TRBJ1-1
clone size: -
V gene: TRBV29-1
D gene: TRBD1
CDR3 DNA: TGCAGCGTTGAAGGACAGGGGAGCACTGAAGCTTTCTTT
CDR3 protein: CSVEGQGSTEAFF

J gene: TRBJ2-2
clone size: many
V gene: TRBV28
D gene: -
CDR3 DNA: TGTGCCAGCAGTTTAGGCCCCCTTCCGGGAAAGACGACGGGGGAGCTGTTTTTT
CDR3 protein: CASSLGPLPGKTTGELFF

J gene: TRBJ1-5
clone size: many
V gene: TRBV12-3/TRBV12-4
D gene: -
CDR3 DNA: TGTGCCAGCAGCCTTCAACAGGGTGGTCAGCCCCAGCATTTT
CDR3 protein: CASSLQQGGQPQHF

J gene: TRBJ2-3
clone size: many
V gene: TRBV27
D gene: -
CDR3 DNA: TGTGCCAGCAGTCTATTAGACCAGCCCCCAGATACGCAGTATTTT
CDR3 protein: CASSLLDQPPDTQYF

J gene: TRBJ2-1
clone size: many
V gene: TRBV4-1
D gene: -
CDR3 DNA: TGCGCCAGCAGTCTGACTGGGGCGAACCGCTACAATGAGCAGTTCTTC
CDR3 protein: CASSLTGANRYNEQFF

J gene: TRBJ1-1
clone size: -
V gene: TRBV20-1
D gene: -
CDR3 DNA: TGCAGTGCTAGAGATAGTTCAGGGGAAGCTTTCTTT
CDR3 protein: CSARDSSGEAFF

J gene: TRBJ2-2
clone size: many
V gene: TRBV12-3/TRBV12-4
D gene: -
CDR3 DNA: TGTGCCAGTAGGGACACCGGGGAGCTGTTTTTT
CDR3 protein: CASRDTGELFF

J gene: TRBJ2-3
clone size: many
V gene: TRBV7-6
D gene: -
CDR3 DNA: TGTGCCAGCAGCAGAGGAACCTCCGGTAGCGGAGTTTGGGATACGCAGTATTTT
CDR3 protein: CASSRGTSGSGVWDTQYF

J gene: TRBJ2-3
clone size: many
V gene: TRBV7-8
D gene: TRBD2
CDR3 DNA: TGTGCCAGCAGAGGACTAGCTCTCCGAAATACGCAGTATTTT
CDR3 protein: CASRGLALRNTQYF

J gene: TRBJ2-4
clone size: many
V gene: TRBV18
D gene: TRBD1
CDR3 DNA: TGTGCCAGCTCCGACAGGGAAAGCAAAAACATTCAGTACTTC
CDR3 protein: CASSDRESKNIQYF

J gene: TRBJ2-5
clone size: many
V gene: TRBV7-2
D gene: -
CDR3 DNA: TGTGCCAGCAGCTTAGCTGGCTTTGAGACCCAGTACTTC
CDR3 protein: CASSLAGFETQYF

J gene: TRBJ2-2
clone size: many
V gene: TRBV15
D gene: -
CDR3 DNA: TGTGCCACCAGCAGAGGGTTGAACACCGGGGAGCTGTTTTTT
CDR3 protein: CATSRGLNTGELFF

J gene: TRBJ2-7
clone size: many
V gene: TRBV4-1
D gene: TRBD2
CDR3 DNA: TGCGCCAGCAGCCAGGGTAGCGGGGGACCCTACGAGCAGTACTTC
CDR3 protein: CASSQGSGGPYEQYF

J gene: TRBJ2-3
clone size: many
V gene: TRBV27
D gene: -
CDR3 DNA: TGTGCCAGCAGTTCGGGGGCTAGCGGCGAAAATACGCAGTATTTT
CDR3 protein: CASSSGASGENTQYF

J gene: TRBJ2-1
clone size: many
V gene: TRBV5-5
D gene: TRBD2
CDR3 DNA: TGTGCCAGCAGCTTCAGCGGGGGGCCCAATGAGCAGTTCTTC
CDR3 protein: CASSFSGGPNEQFF

J gene: TRBJ2-5
clone size: many
V gene: TRBV2
D gene: TRBD2
CDR3 DNA: TGTGCCAGCCCGACTAGCGGGGTGGAGACCCAGTACTTC
CDR3 protein: CASPTSGVETQYF

J gene: TRBJ2-1
clone size: -
V gene: TRBV4-2
D gene: -
CDR3 DNA: TGTGCCAGCAGCCCGGGGGTACAGCACAATGAGCAGTTCTTC
CDR3 protein: CASSPGVQHNEQFF

J gene: TRBJ2-5
clone size: -
V gene: TRBV12-5
D gene: -
CDR3 DNA: TGTGCTAGTGGTTTGGTACGGAGGGGATCCCAAGAGACCCAGTACTTC
CDR3 protein: CASGLVRRGSQETQYF

J gene: TRBJ1-1
clone size: many
V gene: TRBV6-5
D gene: TRBD1
CDR3 DNA: TGTGCCAGCAGTTACGTAGGGGGCCCCATGAACACTGAAGCTTTCTTT
CDR3 protein: CASSYVGGPMNTEAFF

J gene: TRBJ1-6
clone size: many
V gene: TRBV20-1
D gene: -
CDR3 DNA: TGCAGTGCTAGTGGAGATACAGGGTCACCCCTCCACTTT
CDR3 protein: CSASGDTGSPLHF

J gene: TRBJ1-2
clone size: many
V gene: TRBV4-3
D gene: TRBD1
CDR3 DNA: TGCGCCAGCAGCCAAGATCCCGGGACAGTACTCTATGGCTACACCTTC
CDR3 protein: CASSQDPGTVLYGYTF

J gene: TRBJ2-2
clone size: many
V gene: TRBV4-3
D gene: TRBD2
CDR3 DNA: TGCGCCAGCAGCCAAGCTAGCGGGGGGGCCGGGGAGCTGTTTTTT
CDR3 protein: CASSQASGGAGELFF

J gene: TRBJ1-5
clone size: -
V gene: TRBV3-1
D gene: -
CDR3 DNA: TGTGCCAGCACCCCGGAAGTGAATAGCAATCAGCCCCAGCATTTT
CDR3 protein: CASTPEVNSNQPQHF

J gene: TRBJ2-1
clone size: many
V gene: TRBV20-1
D gene: TRBD2
CDR3 DNA: TGCAGTGCTAGCGGGGGGGGCTATGAGCAGTTCTTC
CDR3 protein: CSASGGGYEQFF

J gene: TRBJ1-1
clone size: -
V gene: TRBV11-1
D gene: -
CDR3 DNA: TGTGCCAGCAGCTTAGCAGGGAGCGCCTTCTTGGGTGAAGCTTTCTTT
CDR3 protein: CASSLAGSAFLGEAFF

J gene: TRBJ1-2
clone size: many
V gene: TRBV7-9
D gene: -
CDR3 DNA: TGTGCCAGCAGCTTAGGCAAGGGGAACTATGGCTACACCTTC
CDR3 protein: CASSLGKGNYGYTF

J gene: TRBJ2-1
clone size: many
V gene: TRBV7-8
D gene: TRBD2
CDR3 DNA: TGTGCCAGCAGCAAACTAGCGGATTACAATGAGCAGTTCTTC
CDR3 protein: CASSKLADYNEQFF

J gene: TRBJ2-7
clone size: many
V gene: TRBV6-5
D gene: TRBD2
CDR3 DNA: TGTGCCAGCAGTTACTCGAGCCCGGGGGGGGAGGGGCAGTACTTC
CDR3 protein: CASSYSSPGGEGQYF

J gene: TRBJ2-5
clone size: many
V gene: TRBV11-1
D gene: -
CDR3 DNA: TGTGCCAGCAGCCCAAGACAAGACCAAGAGACCCAGTACTTC
CDR3 protein: CASSPRQDQETQYF

J gene: TRBJ1-1
clone size: many
V gene: TRBV6-5
D gene: -
CDR3 DNA: TGTGCCAGCAGTTACTCGTCGTTCGGCAGGGGCACTGAAGCTTTCTTT
CDR3 protein: CASSYSSFGRGTEAFF

J gene: TRBJ1-2
clone size: many
V gene: TRBV25-1
D gene: TRBD1
CDR3 DNA: TGTGCCAGCAGTGAATATTTAGGGGGCGCATATGGCTACACCTTC
CDR3 protein: CASSEYLGGAYGYTF

J gene: TRBJ1-5
clone size: few
V gene: TRBV5-4
D gene: -
CDR3 DNA: TGTGCCATGCAAAATTATAGCAATCAGCCCCAGCATTTT
CDR3 protein: CAMQNYSNQPQHF